Listed below are T cell receptor beta chains from one sample, sequenced in a study of blood T cell repertoires in COVID-19. Libraries were prepared by immunoSEQ multiplex PCR; TCRdb keeps only in-frame clonotypes and omits some of them. The repertoire holds roughly 280,000 clones, with approximately 92% as singletons. The sequenced material came from PBMCs or T cells enriched from blood (not recorded which). These receptors originate from a woman between 18 and 29 years old who had recovered from COVID-19. Both conserved end residues are part of each CDR3. The D gene is left open where the match is weak. For some rows the clone size is stated as once, few or many, or as a class when expanded; others skip it.

>NA|TRBV6-5|TRBJ2-7|NA
CASSYTPGSDEQYF
TGTGCCAGCAGTTACACCCCGGGATCGGACGAGCAGTACTTC
>NA|TRBV19|TRBJ1-1|NA
CASSIDETGENTEAFF
TGTGCCAGTAGTATAGACGAGACAGGAGAGAACACTGAAGCTTTCTTT
>NA|TRBV12-3/TRBV12-4|TRBJ1-1|NA
CASTGGTEAFF
TGTGCCAGCACGGGGGGAACTGAAGCTTTCTTT
>TRBD1|TRBV27|TRBJ1-2|NA
CASSSTGGGNYGYTF
TGTGCCAGCAGTTCCACAGGGGGCGGTAACTATGGCTACACCTTC
>TRBD1|TRBV4-2|TRBJ2-7|NA
CASSHPGQGREQYF
TGTGCCAGCAGCCATCCGGGACAGGGTAGGGAGCAGTACTTC
>NA|TRBV25-1|TRBJ1-2|NA
CASTPRGNNYGYTF
TGTGCCAGCACCCCCCGGGGGAATAACTATGGCTACACCTTC
>TRBD2|TRBV7-9|TRBJ2-1|NA
CASSPRRGVGYNYNEQFF
TGTGCCAGCAGCCCCCGCCGGGGGGTCGGGTACAACTACAATGAGCAGTTCTTC
>NA|TRBV7-2|TRBJ1-2|NA
CASSLAYGQLYGYTF
TGTGCCAGCAGCTTAGCATATGGACAGCTGTATGGCTACACCTTC
>TRBD2|TRBV7-2|TRBJ2-1|once
CASTPSSGYNEQFF
TGTGCCAGCACCCCGAGTAGCGGGTACAATGAGCAGTTCTTC
>NA|TRBV10-3|TRBJ2-2|NA
CAISEKGTGELFF
TGTGCCATCAGTGAGAAGGGGACCGGGGAGCTGTTTTTT
>NA|TRBV3-1/TRBV3-2|TRBJ1-1|NA
CASSPPGALDTEAFF
TGTGCCAGCAGCCCCCCAGGGGCGCTCGACACTGAAGCTTTCTTT
>NA|TRBV15|TRBJ1-1|NA
CATSRVGGPAGAFF
TGTGCCACCAGCAGAGTAGGAGGCCCCGCGGGAGCTTTCTTT
>NA|TRBV9|TRBJ1-6|NA
CASSVQSHNSPLHF
TGTGCCAGCAGCGTACAGTCACATAATTCACCCCTCCACTTT
>NA|TRBV5-4|TRBJ2-7|NA
CASSVQRQVAEQYF
TGTGCCAGCAGCGTCCAACGACAGGTTGCCGAGCAGTACTTC
>NA|TRBV20-1|TRBJ1-2|NA
CSAGDGGGTTF
TGCAGTGCTGGCGATGGGGGGGGCACCACCTTC
>NA|TRBV4-1|TRBJ2-7|few
CASSQGSRDTSKYEQYF
TGCGCCAGCAGCCAGGGTTCTCGGGACACTTCAAAATACGAGCAGTACTTC
>TRBD1|TRBV5-1|TRBJ1-4|NA
CASSWGTANEKLFF
TGCGCCAGCAGCTGGGGGACAGCTAATGAAAAACTGTTTTTT
>TRBD1|TRBV29-1|TRBJ2-7|once
CSVEGGTGDEQYF
TGCAGCGTTGAAGGGGGGACAGGGGACGAGCAGTACTTC
>NA|TRBV5-1|TRBJ2-7|NA
CASSRDISYEQYF
TGCGCCAGCAGCCGAGACATTTCCTACGAGCAGTACTTC
>TRBD1|TRBV10-2|TRBJ1-1|NA
CASSRGLGTEAFF
TGCGCCAGCAGTAGGGGGCTGGGCACTGAAGCTTTCTTT
>TRBD2|TRBV5-4|TRBJ2-5|NA
CASSRRKSGELDQYF
TGTGCCAGCAGCCGGAGAAAGAGCGGGGAACTAGACCAGTACTTC
>NA|TRBV15|TRBJ1-6|NA
CATSRGGPGSINSPLHF
TGTGCCACCAGCAGAGGTGGACCGGGATCAATCAATTCACCCCTCCACTTT
>NA|TRBV7-2|TRBJ1-5|NA
CASSLRGNQPQHF
TGTGCCAGCAGCTTACGGGGGAATCAGCCCCAGCATTTT
>NA|TRBV7-9|TRBJ1-5|NA
CASSLGDELSPQHF
TGTGCCAGCAGCTTGGGAGATGAATTGTCGCCCCAGCATTTT
>TRBD1|TRBV27|TRBJ1-5|NA
CASRRGTGVGSLSNQPQHF
TGTGCCAGCCGCCGGGGGACAGGGGTAGGATCCCTGAGCAATCAGCCCCAGCATTTT
>TRBD2|TRBV20-1|TRBJ2-7|NA
CSARGAGEQYF
TGCAGTGCGCGGGGGGCTGGGGAGCAGTACTTC
>NA|TRBV6-4|TRBJ1-1|NA
CASSDSGGWEAEAFF
TGTGCCAGCAGTGACTCCGGGGGTTGGGAGGCTGAAGCTTTCTTT
>NA|TRBV4-1|TRBJ1-1|NA
CASSQEDGGTEAFF
TGCGCCAGCAGCCAAGAAGACGGGGGCACTGAAGCTTTCTTT
>NA|TRBV6-5|TRBJ1-1|NA
CASSPRGRGAFF
TGTGCCAGCAGTCCAAGAGGCAGGGGAGCTTTCTTT
>NA|TRBV6-6|TRBJ1-1|NA
CASTLLKNTEAFF
TGTGCCAGCACCTTACTAAAGAACACTGAAGCTTTCTTT
>NA|TRBV5-4|TRBJ1-3|NA
CASSLQGFSGNTIYF
TGTGCCAGCAGCCTACAGGGTTTCTCTGGAAACACCATATATTTT
>TRBD2|TRBV9|TRBJ2-3|once
CASSVSSGTDTQYF
TGTGCCAGCAGCGTTTCTAGCGGGACAGATACGCAGTATTTT
>TRBD1|TRBV5-1|TRBJ1-5|NA
CASAGGYGQPQHF
TGCGCCAGCGCAGGGGGCTACGGGCAGCCCCAGCATTTT
>NA|TRBV4-1|TRBJ1-2|NA
CASSQDSGRYYGYTF
TGCGCCAGCAGCCAAGATTCAGGCCGATACTATGGCTACACCTTC
>TRBD1|TRBV3-1/TRBV3-2|TRBJ1-5|NA
CASSQGQGGQPQHF
TGTGCCAGCAGCCAAGGACAGGGTGGACAGCCCCAGCATTTT
>TRBD2|TRBV2|TRBJ2-7|NA
CASTRGGVYEQYF
TGTGCCAGCACTCGGGGGGGCGTCTACGAGCAGTACTTC
>TRBD1|TRBV29-1|TRBJ2-7|NA
CSVGFQGDYEQYF
TGCAGCGTTGGGTTTCAGGGGGATTACGAGCAGTACTTC
>TRBD1|TRBV6-5|TRBJ2-1|NA
CASAGTGVYNEQFF
TGTGCCAGCGCCGGGACAGGGGTCTACAATGAGCAGTTCTTC
>TRBD1|TRBV2|TRBJ1-2|once
CASRLDRGDYGYTF
TGTGCCAGCAGATTAGACAGGGGGGATTATGGCTACACCTTC
>TRBD1|TRBV7-2|TRBJ2-7|once
CASSLVFGQGYEQYF
TGTGCCAGCAGCTTAGTATTCGGACAGGGCTACGAGCAGTACTTC
>NA|TRBV28|TRBJ1-4|NA
CASSSPGHTNEKLFF
TGTGCCAGCAGTTCCCCGGGACATACTAATGAAAAACTGTTTTTT
>NA|TRBV5-1|TRBJ1-5|NA
CASSLDGVSNQPQHF
TGCGCCAGCAGCTTGGACGGGGTAAGCAATCAGCCCCAGCATTTT
>NA|TRBV7-2|TRBJ2-1|NA
CASSPTGAYNEQFF
TGTGCCAGCAGCCCGACGGGAGCCTACAATGAGCAGTTCTTC
>TRBD1|TRBV4-1|TRBJ1-2|NA
CASSSQGDSYGYTF
TGCGCCAGCAGCTCCCAGGGGGACAGCTATGGCTACACCTTC
>NA|TRBV29-1|TRBJ1-1|once
CSVAGTEAFF
TGCAGCGTTGCCGGCACTGAAGCTTTCTTT